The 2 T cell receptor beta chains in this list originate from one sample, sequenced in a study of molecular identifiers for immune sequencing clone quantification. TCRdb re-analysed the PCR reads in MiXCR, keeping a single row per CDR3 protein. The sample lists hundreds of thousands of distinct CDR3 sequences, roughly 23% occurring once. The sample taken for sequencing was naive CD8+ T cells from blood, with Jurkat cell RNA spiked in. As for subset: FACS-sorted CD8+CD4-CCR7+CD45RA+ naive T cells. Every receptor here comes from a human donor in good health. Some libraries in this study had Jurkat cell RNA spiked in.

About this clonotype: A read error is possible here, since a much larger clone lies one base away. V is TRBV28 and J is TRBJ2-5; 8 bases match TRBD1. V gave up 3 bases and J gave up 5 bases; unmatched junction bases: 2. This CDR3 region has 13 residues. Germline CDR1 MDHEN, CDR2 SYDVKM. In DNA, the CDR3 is TGTGCCAGCAGTTTGACAGGGGCGGAGACCCAGTACTTC. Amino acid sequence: CASSLTGAETQYF.

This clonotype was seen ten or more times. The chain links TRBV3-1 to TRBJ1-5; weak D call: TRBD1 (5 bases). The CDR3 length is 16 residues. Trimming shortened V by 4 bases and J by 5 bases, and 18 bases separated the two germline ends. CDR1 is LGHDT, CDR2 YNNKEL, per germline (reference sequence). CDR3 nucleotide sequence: TGTGCCAGCAGCCCGGATCAGGGAGGGATAGATCAGCCCCAGCATTTT. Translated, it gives CASSPDQGGIDQPQHF.